This T cell receptor (beta chain) was identified during a study of regulatory T cells in long-lasting Graves disease. Overall study context: With positive TSH receptor antibodies and over 5 years of antithyroid drugs, Graves' disease was considered persistent. General observations from the study: Persistent Graves' patients showed a TCR diversity that was lower than that of newly diagnosed ones. Persistent cases favored TRBV28, TRBJ1-2 and TRBJ2-5.

As to time point: persistent/refractory GD, antithyroid drugs over 5 years with positive TRAb. Preparation of the TCR library used RNA extracted from PBMCs. Combining iRepertoire HTBI primers with Arm-PCR of CDR3 regions, the authors built TCR beta libraries. Under the authors' procedure: Overall, samples carried 62 TRBV and 14 TRBJ segments. TCRdb ran MiXCR on the multiplex PCR reads and lists one entry per CDR3 protein. TCRdb's processing, not the authors', yielded these V and J calls. The sample shows around 430,000 distinct CDR3 sequences, about 22% of them seen only once. In this sample, this clonotype turned up a few times. Its antigen is unknown. This CDR3 spans 17 amino acids. The V and J ends lost 2 bases and 1 base respectively, with 15 bases between them. Germline V gene lookup returns CDR1 MDHEN and CDR2 SYDVKM.

The chain links TRBV28 to TRBJ1-5; no clear D. The sequence derives from a female donor with Graves disease. Sequences were derived from peripheral blood mononuclear cells (PBMCs), sampled when the disease was refractory, from a patient treated with antithyroid drugs. CDR3 DNA: TGTGCCAGCAGTTTAAGATCTTGGACGCGAAGCAATCAGCCCCAGCATTTT. Translation gives CASSLRSWTRSNQPQHF.